In its sample, the clone carrying this T cell receptor beta chain was seen many times. Its antigen is unidentified. cDNA molecules, individually, were tagged with unique molecular identifiers. TCRdb itself ran the 5' RACE reads through MiXCR, one entry per CDR3 protein. The table records about 57,000 distinct CDR3 sequences, roughly a tenth of them present only once. This specimen comes from a study of early T cells in non-severe SARS-CoV-2 infection. Findings and caveats of the study: Matching with VDJdb favored anti-spike CD8 responses (missing private and CD4 specificities).

Germline assignment: CDR1 SNHLY and CDR2 FYNNEI. CDR3 length equals 17 residues. V was pared by 1 base and J by 4 bases, with 20 bases between. The TCR was taken from an adult who was a healthcare worker with PCR-confirmed SARS-CoV-2 infection or an uninfected control (not recorded which). Sequencing was done on a sample of whole blood. J is TRBJ2-7 and V is TRBV2; a possible D gene is TRBD1 (5 bases). CDR3 sequence reads: CASSEDMARQLNYEQYF. DNA for the CDR3: TGTGCCAGCAGTGAAGACATGGCGCGACAGCTTAATTACGAGCAGTACTTC.